The 11 T cell receptor beta chains below were found in one sample sequenced in a study of T cell responses to AZD1222 COVID-19 vaccine. Clones were sequenced by immunoSEQ multiplex PCR, and TCRdb holds only the in-frame ones, with some missing. The sample records about 92,000 clones, just over 90% being singletons. Sequencing was performed on peripheral blood, taken on day 0 of AZD1222 vaccination. The receptors here all came from an adult in good health.

This chain uses TRBV5-6 with TRBJ1-2; D perhaps matches TRBD1 (5 bases). Germline V CDR1 and CDR2: SGHDT, YYEEEE. The V and J ends lost 4 bases and 3 bases respectively, with 13 bases between them. The CDR3 sequence is 14 residues long. CDR3 bases: TGTGCCAGCAGCGCCCGGACGGGACACTATGGCTACACCTTC. As protein: CASSARTGHYGYTF.

The V call is TRBV24-1, the J call TRBJ2-3; TRBD1 aligns across 9 bases. Trimming at V came to 10 bases and at J to 4 bases, leaving 2 bases not matched to a gene. CDR3 length: 12 residues. Germline CDR1 KGHDR, CDR2 SFDVKD. CDR3 in amino acids: CATGQGPDTQYF. DNA of the CDR3: TGTGCCACGGGACAGGGCCCAGATACGCAGTATTTT.

The genes are TRBV3-1 (or the pseudogene TRBV3-2) and TRBJ2-2; D unclear. V lost 0 bases and J 11 bases, leaving 10 bases between the germline ends. The CDR3 covers 13 residues. The germline gives CDR1 LGHDT, CDR2 YNNKEL (reference sequence). The CDR3 DNA reads as TGTGCCAGCAGCCAAGAAGGAGTAGGCGAGCTGTTTTTT. The encoded protein is CASSQEGVGELFF.

The chain is built from TRBV7-8 and TRBJ1-2; a weak D match, TRBD1 (5 bases). Germline V gene lookup returns CDR1 SGHVS and CDR2 FQNEAQ. V lost 5 bases, J lost 7 bases, and 20 bases lay in between. The CDR3 spans 15 residues. The CDR3 nucleotides are TGTGCCAGCAGCACACTAGAGACAGCCCTAACTGGCTACACCTTC. Protein sequence: CASSTLETALTGYTF.

The V gene is TRBV6-2 or TRBV6-3, the J gene TRBJ1-1, with D possibly being TRBD1 (5 bases). CDR3 length: 13 residues. Looked up from germline, CDR1 is MNHEY and CDR2 is SVGEGT. Trimming cost V 5 bases and J 5 bases, with 12 bases left between them. This CDR3 reads CASSRDSRTEAFF. The CDR3 DNA reads TGTGCCAGCAGTCGCGACAGTAGGACTGAAGCTTTCTTT.

In this sample, this clone turned up once. The rearrangement uses TRBV5-5 and TRBJ1-4; D is perhaps TRBD1 (6 bases). The germline gives CDR1 SGHKS, CDR2 YYEKEE (reference sequence). The length of the CDR3 is 13 residues. Trimming stripped 4 bases from V and 4 bases from J, with 8 bases between. DNA for the CDR3: TGTGCCAGCAGCAGGGGGAGTAATGAAAAACTGTTTTTT. It is translated as CASSRGSNEKLFF. Full variable domain (remainder filled in from reference TRBV5-5 and TRBJ1-4): DAGVTQSPTHLIKTRGQQVTLRCSPISGHKSVSWYQQVLGQGPQFIFQYYEKEERGRGNFPDRFSARQFPNYSSELNVNALLLGDSALYLCASSRGSNEKLFFGSGTQLSVL.

Worth noting for this clone: Germline is not matched at one junction end, which may reflect a read error. This chain joins TRBV2 and TRBJ2-7; the D gene is possibly TRBD1 (6 bases). CDR1 and CDR2 from the germline V gene are SNHLY and FYNNEI. The CDR3 sequence is 14 residues long. The CDR3 spells CASREDRLGYEQYF. CDR3 bases: TGTGCCAGCAGGGAAGACAGGTTGGGCTACGAGCAGTACTTC.

This clone has only one observation. V and J are TRBV19 and TRBJ1-3; tentative D call: TRBD1 (6 bases). This CDR3 has 16 residues. Germline CDR1 and CDR2: LNHDA and SQIVND (reference sequence). V was trimmed by 6 bases and J by 4 bases, leaving 19 bases between them. CDR3 DNA sequence: TGTGCCAGTAGACGAAAGGGGGGACCATTAGGAAACACCATATATTTT. Protein: CASRRKGGPLGNTIYF.

The CDR3 region has the DNA TGTGCCAGCAGTGAAACTGTCCAGCCCCAGCATTTT. This translates into CASSETVQPQHF. The chain is built from TRBV2 and TRBJ1-5; D uncertain. The germline V gene encodes CDR1 SNHLY and CDR2 FYNNEI. This CDR3 region has 12 residues. V lost 2 bases and J lost 7, with 6 bases in between.

The chain employs TRBV10-3 and TRBJ2-7; maybe TRBD2 (6 bases). This CDR3 contains 11 residues. Germline V lookup: CDR1 ENHRY, CDR2 SYGVKD. V lost 1 base and J 12 bases, leaving 10 bases between the germline ends. The CDR3 loop is CAISELGGRYF. The CDR3, as DNA: TGTGCCATCAGTGAGTTGGGGGGTAGGTACTTC.

CDR3 in amino acids: CASSRTGTANSGNTIYF. The CDR3 DNA sequence: TGTGCCAGCAGCCGTACCGGGACAGCTAATTCTGGAAACACCATATATTTT. The rearrangement links TRBV7-9 to TRBJ1-3, with TRBD1 matching over 7 bases. After removal of 5 bases from V and 1 base from J, the junction contained 11 bases not matched to a gene. This CDR3 spans 17 amino acids. CDR1 is SEHNR and CDR2 is FQNEAQ in the germline V gene (reference sequence). The full variable domain, with the rest looked up from reference TRBV7-9 and TRBJ1-3, is DTGVSQNPRHKITKRGQNVTFRCDPISEHNRLYWYRQTLGQGPEFLTYFQNEAQLEKSRLLSDRFSAERPKGSFSTLEIQRTEQGDSAMYLCASSRTGTANSGNTIYFGEGSWLTVV.